The present T cell receptor beta chain was sequenced within a study of T cell responses to AZD1222 COVID-19 vaccine. Comment on this clone: Its matching antigen is unknown.

Points from the study as a whole: Baseline seropositives among AZD1222 recipients totaled only six or seven. Clonal diversity was possibly underestimated; the donors were predominantly white British and more often female. Researchers report vaccine-associated CD4 TCRs spanning spike, with dominance at 160-218 and 743-854. Breadth and depth of Spike-specific TCRs rose after two AZD1222 doses.

The data were produced by immunoSEQ multiplex PCR, yet TCRdb's version contains in-frame clones alone and is incomplete. The table includes 95,000 to 150,000 clones, 92% detected once. Trimming cost V 1 base and J 8 bases, with 11 bases left between them. The V gene's germline CDR1 is LGHNT and CDR2 FRNRAP. This CDR3 contains 13 residues. The source was peripheral blood, collected on day 0 of AZD1222 vaccination. The source is an adult in good health. This rearrangement joins TRBV12-5 to TRBJ1-2; unclear D gene. The CDR3 spells CASGLEPMGGYTF. The CDR3 nucleotides read TGTGCTAGTGGTTTGGAGCCAATGGGGGGCTACACCTTC. Variable domain in full (rest from reference TRBV12-5 and TRBJ1-2): DARVTQTPRHKVTEMGQEVTMRCQPILGHNTVFWYRQTMMQGLELLAYFRNRAPLDDSGMPKDRFSAEMPDATLATLKIQPSEPRDSAVYFCASGLEPMGGYTFGSGTRLTVV.